The T cell receptor (beta chain) described here comes from a study of T cells after yellow fever vaccination. One entry per CDR3 protein results from TCRdb running MiXCR on the 5' RACE reads. The sample yields a few hundred thousand distinct CDR3 sequences, around 16% seen once. The CDR3 consists of 15 residues. Trimming took off 7 bases at V and 5 bases at J, with 18 bases between the two ends. Germline V CDR1 and CDR2: MNHNS, SASEGT. The material was PBMCs, obtained less than 6 days after the first yellow fever vaccination. The chain is built from TRBV6-1 and TRBJ2-1, with a weak D call TRBD1 (6 bases). The receptor was isolated from a man in his late teens or twenties who received the YFV17D yellow fever vaccine. The CDR3 spells CASKTGHGANNEQFF. The CDR3 bases are TGTGCCAGCAAGACGGGACATGGGGCCAACAATGAGCAGTTCTTC.